The present T cell receptor beta chain was sequenced within a study of beta chain features in type 1 diabetes. Study details: Researchers looked at fewer than 120,000,000 sorted cells across all samples.

V lost 5 bases, J lost 2 bases, and 11 bases stayed unmatched. Germline V gene data show CDR1 as KGHSH and CDR2 as LQKENI. CDR3 length equals 16 residues. This clone was counted between two and nine times. Antigen specificity is unknown. Findings of the study overall: Across patients, naive, central memory and Treg TCRB repertoires exhibited apparently greater similarity than was observed across healthy donors. Type 1 diabetes patients had moderately but significantly shorter TCRB CDR3s in all four CD4+ subsets.

All of the isolated RNA was reverse transcribed, so expressed TCRB transcripts were sequenced. Mean read depth for naive, central memory and regulatory T cell samples was about 3.6 million reads. Some clones are missing from TCRdb's copy, which holds only in-frame ones; the method was immunoSEQ multiplex PCR. The table lists roughly 140,000 clones, around 8% of them singletons, with approximately 0.65% in the top ten. The clonotype comes from a man aged 18 to 29 in good health. This chain links TRBV18 with TRBJ1-2; TRBD1 matches at 7 bases. Sample: central memory CD4+ T cells from blood. In nucleotides, the CDR3 is TGTGCCAGCTCAAGATTCGACAGGGAGTCGAACTATGGCTACACCTTC. This translates into CASSRFDRESNYGYTF.